The 10 T cell receptor beta chains below all came from one sample that was sequenced in a study of response to subunit inactivated influenza vaccine (dated by TCRdb to the late 2010s). Receptors were amplified or captured by RT-PCR. The sample was run on an Illumina HiSeq 2500. TCRdb trimmed the raw reads at Q25, called clones with MiXCR and kept productive beta chains. Duplicate CDR3 protein sequences are folded into a single record with the most common DNA and genes. This sample is represented by approximately 570,000 distinct CDR3 sequences; about 7.6% of them were singletons. Approximately 12% of the sample belongs to the ten largest clones. Here the sequenced sample was PBMCs from blood, taken approximately 25 months after vaccination. Source of these receptors: a man aged 45-69 years who received an inactivated influenza vaccine. Donor details come from another sample of the same person, matched by shared clones.

This clonotype appeared many times. The chain employs TRBV28 and TRBJ2-5; no definite D call. Trimming removed 4 bases at V and 4 bases at J, with 1 base between. The CDR3 contains 10 residues. Germline-derived CDR1 and CDR2 are MDHEN and SYDVKM. The CDR3 spells CASSSETQYF. The CDR3 nucleotides read TGTGCCAGCAGTTCAGAGACCCAGTACTTC.

The CDR3 sequence is CASSFRQYEQYF. CDR3 DNA: TGTGCCAGCAGTTTTCGGCAATACGAGCAGTACTTC. The rearrangement joins TRBV12-3 or TRBV12-4 to TRBJ2-7; no reliable D call. V was clipped by 3 bases and J by 4 bases, with 7 bases between them. The CDR3 length is 12 residues.

This clonotype was counted many times. The gene calls are TRBV4-3 and TRBJ2-5, with D unclear. V lost 0 bases and J lost 0, with 8 bases in between. Germline V gene data show CDR1 as LGHNA and CDR2 as YSLEER. The CDR3 covers 15 residues. The DNA of the CDR3 is TGCGCCAGCAGCCAAGAATCCTCAAACCAAGAGACCCAGTACTTC. Translated: CASSQESSNQETQYF.

Ten or more counts support this clonotype. The chain recombines TRBV6-1 with TRBJ2-7; no clear D gene. The CDR3 totals 12 residues. Looked up from germline, CDR1 is MNHNS and CDR2 is SASEGT. Deletions cut 11 bases from V and 3 bases from J, with 14 bases between. CDR3 loop: CAGSTFGYEQYF. In nucleotides, the CDR3 is TGTGCCGGGTCTACCTTTGGCTACGAGCAGTACTTC.

The chain employs TRBV7-9 and TRBJ2-2, with D maybe TRBD1 (5 bases). The CDR3 is 15 amino acids. Trimming stripped 5 bases from V and 4 bases from J, with 14 bases between. Germline CDR1 and CDR2: SEHNR and FQNEAQ (reference sequence). As DNA, the CDR3 is TGTGCCAGCAGCCCGCACACAGGCCGCACCGGGGAGCTGTTTTTT. This sequence encodes CASSPHTGRTGELFF.

A few counts support this clonotype. The rearrangement joins TRBV12-3 or TRBV12-4 to TRBJ1-1; TRBD1 aligns across 8 bases. Unmatched junction bases numbered 6, after V lost 6 bases and J lost 0 bases. The length of the CDR3 is 15 residues. CDR3 DNA: TGTGCCAGCAGCTTGGACAGGGTTATGAACACTGAAGCTTTCTTT. Protein: CASSLDRVMNTEAFF.

This clonotype was counted at least ten times. The CDR3 loop is CASSLGPAGAETQYF. In nucleotides, the CDR3 is TGCGCCAGCAGCTTGGGACCAGCGGGAGCAGAGACCCAGTACTTC. This chain joins TRBV5-1 and TRBJ2-5; 8 bases map to TRBD2. Germline V gene lookup returns CDR1 SGHRS and CDR2 YFSETQ. The junction had 5 bases not matched to a gene; V was cut back by 0 bases and J by 4 bases. The CDR3 is 15 amino acids.

A few counts support this clonotype. This chain joins TRBV12-3 or TRBV12-4 and TRBJ2-1; 7 bases fit TRBD2. V shed 5 bases, J shed 7 bases, and the junction held 11 bases outside the gene matches. The CDR3 is 15 residues long. The CDR3 region has the DNA TGTGCCAGCAGTCGACTAGCAACAATCGGGAATGAGCAGTTCTTC. As protein: CASSRLATIGNEQFF.

V and J are TRBV20-1 and TRBJ1-5; D is possibly TRBD1 (5 bases). The CDR3 spans 16 residues. CDR1 is DFQATT and CDR2 is SNEGSKA in the germline V gene (reference sequence). The V and J ends lost 5 bases and 1 base respectively, with 18 bases between them. DNA for the CDR3: TGCAGTGCTCAAGTACCTCACGGGGGGAGCAATCAGCCCCAGCATTTT. Amino acid sequence: CSAQVPHGGSNQPQHF.

This clonotype was recorded at least ten times. The rearrangement links TRBV3-1 to TRBJ2-1; unclear D gene. In germline, CDR1 is LGHDT, CDR2 YNNKEL (reference sequence). The CDR3 sequence is 14 residues long. V lost 0 bases, J lost 4 bases, and 7 bases lay in between. CDR3 DNA sequence: TGTGCCAGCAGCCAAGATGGCCAGTACAATGAGCAGTTCTTC. Its protein is CASSQDGQYNEQFF.